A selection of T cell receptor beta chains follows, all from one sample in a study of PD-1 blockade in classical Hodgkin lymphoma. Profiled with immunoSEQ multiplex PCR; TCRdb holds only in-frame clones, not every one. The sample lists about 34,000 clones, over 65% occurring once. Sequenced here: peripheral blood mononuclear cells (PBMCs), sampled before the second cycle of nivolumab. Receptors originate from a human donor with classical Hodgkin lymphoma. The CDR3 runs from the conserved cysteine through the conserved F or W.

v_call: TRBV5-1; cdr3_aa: CASSFTGTGAEKLFF
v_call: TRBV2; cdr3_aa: CASSESKGGTQYF
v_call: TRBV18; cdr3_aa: CASSPGRQEAFF
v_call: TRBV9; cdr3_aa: CASSAQDSTSPLHF
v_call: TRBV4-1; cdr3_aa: CASSRGQGEGYGYTF
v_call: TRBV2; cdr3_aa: CASSEGALNTEAFF
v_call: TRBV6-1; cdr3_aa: CASSEVRGDTEAFF
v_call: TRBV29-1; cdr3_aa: CSVGLFPTSGGVTSTDTQYF
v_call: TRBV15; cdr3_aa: CATINRGGKETQYF
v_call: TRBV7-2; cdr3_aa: CASSSDHRSRESFF
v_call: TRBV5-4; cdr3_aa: CASSLTQHF
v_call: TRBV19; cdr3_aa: CASSQDSTYEQYF
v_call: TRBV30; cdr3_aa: CAWSVDSPTGELFF
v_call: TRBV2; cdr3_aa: CASSDPLLRTGLRANVLTF
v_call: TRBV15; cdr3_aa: CATSRELDRGYEQYF
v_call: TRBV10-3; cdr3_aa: CAISTGTKDPRNTIYF
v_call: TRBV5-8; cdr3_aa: CASTWDSGGYNSPLHF
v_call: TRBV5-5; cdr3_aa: CASSLGTGGSPLHF
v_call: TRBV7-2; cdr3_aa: CASSLFRGYTGELFF
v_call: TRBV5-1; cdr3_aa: CASSLDRGYEQYF
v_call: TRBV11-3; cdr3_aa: CASSPSGGYSDTQYF
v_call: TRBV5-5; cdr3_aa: CASSLGPGETQYF
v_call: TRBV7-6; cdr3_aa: CASSLRWFKGYTF
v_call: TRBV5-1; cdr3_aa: CASSSLQTSPTDTQYF
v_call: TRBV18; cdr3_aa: CASSPTAGGPRTGELFF
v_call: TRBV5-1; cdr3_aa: CASNLVLGATDTQYF
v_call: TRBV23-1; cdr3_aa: CASSQSDGYTF
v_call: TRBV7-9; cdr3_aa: CASSLDGITDTQYF
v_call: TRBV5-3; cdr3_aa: CARRLRTSGDTQYF
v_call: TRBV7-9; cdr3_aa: CASSLSGDTQYF
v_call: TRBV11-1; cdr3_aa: CASQPSSGVFGELFF
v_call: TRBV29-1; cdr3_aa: CSADRAGGNEKLFF
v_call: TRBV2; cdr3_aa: CASSRTEAFF